Listed below are T cell receptor beta chains from one sample, sequenced in a study of T cell repertoires in cytomegalovirus infection. No antigen has been identified for these receptors. TCRdb recomputed calls from the reads with MiXCR, one row per CDR3 protein. Here the sample spans around 570,000 distinct CDR3 sequences, about 40% being singletons. Sample: cultured PBMCs, taken from culture after CMV antigen stimulation. All receptors derive from a human donor in good health (CMV status not recorded). Some clones in this sample may be carry-over from other donors' samples. Each CDR3 is given with its conserved first and last residue. D genes are given only for firm matches. Clone size is given for some rows only: seen once, a few or many times, or a class if the clone is expanded.

d_gene: NA
j_gene: TRBJ1-1
abundance: NA
v_gene: TRBV7-9
CDR3nt: TGTGCCAGCAGCTTAGTCGGGCCGTCCACTGAAGCTTTCTTT
CDR3aa: CASSLVGPSTEAFF

d_gene: NA
j_gene: TRBJ1-3
abundance: NA
v_gene: TRBV20-1
CDR3nt: TGCAGTGCCAAGAAGTGGGGGGACACCATATATTTT
CDR3aa: CSAKKWGDTIYF

d_gene: NA
j_gene: TRBJ1-1
abundance: few
v_gene: TRBV7-2
CDR3nt: TGTGCCAGCAGCTTCAATAGGATGGGGGTTGAAGCTTTCTTT
CDR3aa: CASSFNRMGVEAFF

d_gene: TRBD1
j_gene: TRBJ2-5
abundance: NA
v_gene: TRBV15
CDR3nt: TGTGCCACCAGCATTCAACCACAGGGGGACCTACAAGAGACCCAGTACTTC
CDR3aa: CATSIQPQGDLQETQYF

d_gene: NA
j_gene: TRBJ1-2
abundance: NA
v_gene: TRBV5-5
CDR3nt: TGTGCCAGCAGCTTGGACCCCCCCGTAGCTAACTATGGCTACACCTTC
CDR3aa: CASSLDPPVANYGYTF

d_gene: TRBD1
j_gene: TRBJ2-2
abundance: few
v_gene: TRBV6-2/TRBV6-3
CDR3nt: TGTGCCAGCAAGGGACGGGACAGGGCGTGGAACACCGGGGAGCTGTTTTTT
CDR3aa: CASKGRDRAWNTGELFF

d_gene: TRBD1
j_gene: TRBJ2-5
abundance: many
v_gene: TRBV7-6
CDR3nt: TGTGCCAGCAGTGACAGGGATGGAGAGACCCAGTACTTC
CDR3aa: CASSDRDGETQYF

d_gene: NA
j_gene: TRBJ2-3
abundance: few
v_gene: TRBV6-2/TRBV6-3
CDR3nt: TGTGCCAGCACCGAGTACGGGACAGATACGCAGTATTTT
CDR3aa: CASTEYGTDTQYF

d_gene: NA
j_gene: TRBJ1-1
abundance: many
v_gene: TRBV7-6
CDR3nt: TGTGCCAGCAGCCCCGCGGTTGCGGGGGGCGGCACTGAAGCTTTCTTT
CDR3aa: CASSPAVAGGGTEAFF

d_gene: TRBD2
j_gene: TRBJ2-2
abundance: few
v_gene: TRBV4-2
CDR3nt: TGTGCCAGCAGCCGATCGGGGGGGTACACCGGGGAGCTGTTTTTT
CDR3aa: CASSRSGGYTGELFF

d_gene: NA
j_gene: TRBJ1-4
abundance: NA
v_gene: TRBV6-2/TRBV6-3
CDR3nt: TGTGCCAGCAGTCAAACAGGGCTGGGTGAAAAACTGTTTTTT
CDR3aa: CASSQTGLGEKLFF

d_gene: NA
j_gene: TRBJ2-7
abundance: few
v_gene: TRBV10-3
CDR3nt: TGTGCCATCAGGGGACCGGACCCGGGGCAGTACTTC
CDR3aa: CAIRGPDPGQYF

d_gene: NA
j_gene: TRBJ2-5
abundance: NA
v_gene: TRBV29-1
CDR3nt: TGCAGCGTTGTTCCGTGGCAGGCCGGTGAGACCCAGTACTTC
CDR3aa: CSVVPWQAGETQYF

d_gene: NA
j_gene: TRBJ1-5
abundance: NA
v_gene: TRBV11-2
CDR3nt: TGTGCCAGCAGAGGGGGAAGTGATCAGCCCCAGCATTTT
CDR3aa: CASRGGSDQPQHF

d_gene: NA
j_gene: TRBJ2-2
abundance: many
v_gene: TRBV7-8
CDR3nt: TGTGCCAGCAGCTTAGCGGGGACGATTAGGGTCGGGGAGCTGTTTTTT
CDR3aa: CASSLAGTIRVGELFF

d_gene: TRBD1
j_gene: TRBJ1-1
abundance: NA
v_gene: TRBV20-1
CDR3nt: TGCAGCACTCGGACAGGGGTATTAGCTTTCTTT
CDR3aa: CSTRTGVLAFF

d_gene: TRBD1
j_gene: TRBJ2-7
abundance: NA
v_gene: TRBV10-3
CDR3nt: TGTGCCATCAGTTTTTCCGGGACAGGGAGCTACGAGCAGTACTTC
CDR3aa: CAISFSGTGSYEQYF

d_gene: NA
j_gene: TRBJ2-1
abundance: NA
v_gene: TRBV2
CDR3nt: TGTGCCAGCAGTCCCCCCGGGACCCAATCGGGTAATGAGCAGTTCTTC
CDR3aa: CASSPPGTQSGNEQFF

d_gene: TRBD2
j_gene: TRBJ2-7
abundance: few
v_gene: TRBV7-2
CDR3nt: TGTGCCAGCAGCTCCCGACTAGCGGGGACCTACGAGCAGTACTTC
CDR3aa: CASSSRLAGTYEQYF

d_gene: TRBD2
j_gene: TRBJ2-3
abundance: NA
v_gene: TRBV7-6
CDR3nt: TGTGCCAGCAGCTTAGTGCCTGGCGGGGGTACAGATACGCAGTATTTT
CDR3aa: CASSLVPGGGTDTQYF

d_gene: NA
j_gene: TRBJ2-7
abundance: few
v_gene: TRBV7-6
CDR3nt: TGTGCCAGCAGCGCCTCCCTCTACGAGCAGTACTTC
CDR3aa: CASSASLYEQYF

d_gene: NA
j_gene: TRBJ1-1
abundance: NA
v_gene: TRBV20-1
CDR3nt: TGCAGTGCTAGCTCCACAGGATTCATGAACACTGAAGCTTTCTTT
CDR3aa: CSASSTGFMNTEAFF

d_gene: NA
j_gene: TRBJ1-2
abundance: few
v_gene: TRBV7-8
CDR3nt: TGTGCCAGCAGCTTAGCGGTGACAGGATATGGCTACACCTTC
CDR3aa: CASSLAVTGYGYTF

d_gene: TRBD1
j_gene: TRBJ2-2
abundance: NA
v_gene: TRBV7-9
CDR3nt: TGTGCCAGCAGCTTACGGAAGGACAGGTCCGGGGAGCTGTTTTTT
CDR3aa: CASSLRKDRSGELFF

d_gene: NA
j_gene: TRBJ2-5
abundance: NA
v_gene: TRBV5-4
CDR3nt: TGTGCCAGCAGCTTTGAAAGTCAAGAGACCCAGTACTTC
CDR3aa: CASSFESQETQYF

d_gene: TRBD2
j_gene: TRBJ2-5
abundance: many
v_gene: TRBV7-2
CDR3nt: TGTGCCAGCAGCTTGTCCGGGACTAGCGGGAGGGCCTCGCGACGGGAGACCCAGTACTTC
CDR3aa: CASSLSGTSGRASRRETQYF

d_gene: NA
j_gene: TRBJ2-7
abundance: NA
v_gene: TRBV4-1
CDR3nt: TGCGCCAGCAGCCAAGTAGCGGACACCAGATTCTACGAGCAGTACTTC
CDR3aa: CASSQVADTRFYEQYF

d_gene: TRBD2
j_gene: TRBJ2-7
abundance: few
v_gene: TRBV4-1
CDR3nt: TGCGCCAGCAGCCAAACCACTAGCGGGGTGAGTCAGCAGTACTTC
CDR3aa: CASSQTTSGVSQQYF

d_gene: TRBD1
j_gene: TRBJ2-5
abundance: few
v_gene: TRBV4-1
CDR3nt: TGCGCCAGCAGCCACCGGGACAGCCAAGAGACCCAGTACTTC
CDR3aa: CASSHRDSQETQYF

d_gene: NA
j_gene: TRBJ1-1
abundance: NA
v_gene: TRBV6-2/TRBV6-3
CDR3nt: TGTGCCAGCAGTTATCCCTCCACATTACCCCGGACGAACACTGAAGCTTTCTTT
CDR3aa: CASSYPSTLPRTNTEAFF

d_gene: NA
j_gene: TRBJ2-7
abundance: few
v_gene: TRBV11-2
CDR3nt: TGTGCCAGCAGCTTAGTCCAGACGTCCTTACAGTTTTCCTACGAGCAGTACTTC
CDR3aa: CASSLVQTSLQFSYEQYF

d_gene: TRBD1
j_gene: TRBJ1-2
abundance: many
v_gene: TRBV7-2
CDR3nt: TGTGCCAGCAGCTTAGGGTTGACCGGGACAGGTACGCCCCACGCCTATGGCTACACCTTC
CDR3aa: CASSLGLTGTGTPHAYGYTF

d_gene: NA
j_gene: TRBJ2-4
abundance: few
v_gene: TRBV7-2
CDR3nt: TGTGCCAGCAGCCCGAGTGGCCAAAACATTCAGTACTTC
CDR3aa: CASSPSGQNIQYF

d_gene: TRBD2
j_gene: TRBJ2-4
abundance: NA
v_gene: TRBV20-1
CDR3nt: TGCAGTGCTAGAGACCCGGGAGGAAAAAACATTCAGTACTTC
CDR3aa: CSARDPGGKNIQYF

d_gene: NA
j_gene: TRBJ1-5
abundance: many
v_gene: TRBV7-2
CDR3nt: TGTGCCAGCAGCTCGATAATTTATCAGCCCCAGCATTTT
CDR3aa: CASSSIIYQPQHF

d_gene: NA
j_gene: TRBJ2-1
abundance: many
v_gene: TRBV7-6
CDR3nt: TGTGCCAGCAGCTTAGAAGCAGTCGCAAACAATGAGCAGTTCTTC
CDR3aa: CASSLEAVANNEQFF

d_gene: NA
j_gene: TRBJ2-2
abundance: NA
v_gene: TRBV2
CDR3nt: TGTGCCAGCAGTGAACAGGGGCTATCCGGGGAGCTGTTTTTT
CDR3aa: CASSEQGLSGELFF

d_gene: NA
j_gene: TRBJ2-1
abundance: NA
v_gene: TRBV7-2
CDR3nt: TGTGCCAGCAGCTTCCGCCGGGTGAGGGACAATGAGCAGTTCTTC
CDR3aa: CASSFRRVRDNEQFF

d_gene: NA
j_gene: TRBJ1-1
abundance: NA
v_gene: TRBV11-1
CDR3nt: TGTGCCAGCAGCCCCGACAGGACGAAAGCTTTCTTT
CDR3aa: CASSPDRTKAFF

d_gene: TRBD1
j_gene: TRBJ1-2
abundance: few
v_gene: TRBV7-2
CDR3nt: TGTGCCAGCAGCCATATGAGACAGGGAAACTATGGCTACACCTTC
CDR3aa: CASSHMRQGNYGYTF

d_gene: NA
j_gene: TRBJ2-7
abundance: many
v_gene: TRBV7-2
CDR3nt: TGTGCCAGCAGTTTCCTCCCCAGCGCCTCCTACGAGCAGTACTTC
CDR3aa: CASSFLPSASYEQYF

d_gene: NA
j_gene: TRBJ2-2
abundance: NA
v_gene: TRBV19
CDR3nt: TGTGCCAGTAGTATCGGACAGCCTAACACCGGGGAGCTGTTTTTT
CDR3aa: CASSIGQPNTGELFF

d_gene: NA
j_gene: TRBJ1-5
abundance: NA
v_gene: TRBV4-1
CDR3nt: TGCGCCAGCAGCCAGCACGAGGGGTTAAATCAGCCCCAGCATTTT
CDR3aa: CASSQHEGLNQPQHF

d_gene: TRBD2
j_gene: TRBJ2-1
abundance: few
v_gene: TRBV12-3/TRBV12-4
CDR3nt: TGTGCCAGCAGTTTACCCGGGACTAGCGGGAGACGCTACAATGAGCAGTTCTTC
CDR3aa: CASSLPGTSGRRYNEQFF

d_gene: NA
j_gene: TRBJ1-4
abundance: many
v_gene: TRBV7-8
CDR3nt: TGTGCCAGCAGCTCTCCGACCAGGGAAGCTGGAAAACTGTTTTTT
CDR3aa: CASSSPTREAGKLFF

d_gene: NA
j_gene: TRBJ2-3
abundance: NA
v_gene: TRBV4-2
CDR3nt: TGTGCCAGCAGCCAAGATCTTAGACGCGCCGCCCTCACAGATACGCAGTATTTT
CDR3aa: CASSQDLRRAALTDTQYF

d_gene: NA
j_gene: TRBJ1-4
abundance: NA
v_gene: TRBV14
CDR3nt: TGTGCCAGCAGCCAAGGCGAGGGGACTGGCGAAAAACTGTTTTTT
CDR3aa: CASSQGEGTGEKLFF

d_gene: NA
j_gene: TRBJ2-3
abundance: few
v_gene: TRBV7-2
CDR3nt: TGTGCCAGCAGCTTAGCGGACACCGGTGCTGCGGGGCTAGATACGCAGTATTTT
CDR3aa: CASSLADTGAAGLDTQYF

d_gene: NA
j_gene: TRBJ2-1
abundance: NA
v_gene: TRBV28
CDR3nt: TGTGCCAGCAGTTACCGACTGGGCTTCGGGGATGAGCAGTTCTTC
CDR3aa: CASSYRLGFGDEQFF

d_gene: TRBD1
j_gene: TRBJ2-1
abundance: NA
v_gene: TRBV9
CDR3nt: TGTGCCAGCAGCAGATCTACAGGGGGAACTGTCAATGAGCAGTTCTTC
CDR3aa: CASSRSTGGTVNEQFF

d_gene: TRBD1
j_gene: TRBJ1-5
abundance: NA
v_gene: TRBV6-1
CDR3nt: TGTGCCAGCGCGACAGGGGCGAGGATAAATCAGCCCCAGCATTTT
CDR3aa: CASATGARINQPQHF

d_gene: NA
j_gene: TRBJ1-6
abundance: few
v_gene: TRBV7-9
CDR3nt: TGTGCCAGCAGCCCCCGGGCCCCTTTTAATTCACCCCTCCACTTT
CDR3aa: CASSPRAPFNSPLHF

d_gene: NA
j_gene: TRBJ2-7
abundance: once
v_gene: TRBV4-1
CDR3nt: TGCGCCAGCAGCCAAGATCCGGGTTCCTACGAGCAGTACTTC
CDR3aa: CASSQDPGSYEQYF

d_gene: TRBD2
j_gene: TRBJ2-1
abundance: few
v_gene: TRBV7-2
CDR3nt: TGTGCCAGCAGCTTAGCGCTGAGTAGCGGGGGGGCTCGAAACAATGAGCAGTTCTTC
CDR3aa: CASSLALSSGGARNNEQFF

d_gene: NA
j_gene: TRBJ2-2
abundance: few
v_gene: TRBV7-3
CDR3nt: TGTGCCAGCAGCCGTCGAGGATGGATTGGGAACACCGGGGAGCTGTTTTTT
CDR3aa: CASSRRGWIGNTGELFF

d_gene: NA
j_gene: TRBJ2-1
abundance: NA
v_gene: TRBV20-1
CDR3nt: TGCAGTGCTAGAGACGGGACCATGGAGAATGAGCAGTTCTTC
CDR3aa: CSARDGTMENEQFF

d_gene: TRBD1
j_gene: TRBJ1-1
abundance: few
v_gene: TRBV12-3/TRBV12-4
CDR3nt: TGTGCCAGCAGTTTTACGGGACAGCAGAACACTGAAGCTTTCTTT
CDR3aa: CASSFTGQQNTEAFF